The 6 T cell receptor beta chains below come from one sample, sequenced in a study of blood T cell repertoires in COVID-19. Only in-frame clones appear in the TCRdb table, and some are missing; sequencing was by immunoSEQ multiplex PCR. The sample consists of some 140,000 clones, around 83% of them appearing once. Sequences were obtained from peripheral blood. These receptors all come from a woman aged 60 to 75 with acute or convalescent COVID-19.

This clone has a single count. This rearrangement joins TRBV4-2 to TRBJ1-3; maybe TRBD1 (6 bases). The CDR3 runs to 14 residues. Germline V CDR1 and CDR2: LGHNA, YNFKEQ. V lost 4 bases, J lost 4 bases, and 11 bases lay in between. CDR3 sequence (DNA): TGTGCCAGCAGCCGAGAAGGACAGGGAAACACCATATATTTT. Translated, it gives CASSREGQGNTIYF.

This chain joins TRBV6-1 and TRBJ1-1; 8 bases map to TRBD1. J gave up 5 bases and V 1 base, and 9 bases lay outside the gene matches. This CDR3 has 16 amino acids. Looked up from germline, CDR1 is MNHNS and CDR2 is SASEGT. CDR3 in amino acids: CASSEVLQGARTEAFF. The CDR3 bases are TGTGCCAGCAGTGAAGTTTTGCAGGGGGCGAGGACTGAAGCTTTCTTT.

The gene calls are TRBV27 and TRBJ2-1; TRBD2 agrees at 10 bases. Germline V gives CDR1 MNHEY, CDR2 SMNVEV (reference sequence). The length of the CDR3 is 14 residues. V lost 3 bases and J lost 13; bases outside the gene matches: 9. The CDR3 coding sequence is TGTGCCAGCAGTTTCCTGAGGGCTAGCGGGGGTCAGTTCTTC. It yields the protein CASSFLRASGGQFF.

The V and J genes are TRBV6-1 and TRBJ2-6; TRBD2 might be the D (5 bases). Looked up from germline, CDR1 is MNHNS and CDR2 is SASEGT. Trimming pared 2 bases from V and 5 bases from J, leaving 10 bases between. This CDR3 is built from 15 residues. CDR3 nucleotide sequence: TGTGCCAGCAGTGAATTATCGACTAGGGCCAACGTCCTGACTTTC. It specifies CASSELSTRANVLTF.

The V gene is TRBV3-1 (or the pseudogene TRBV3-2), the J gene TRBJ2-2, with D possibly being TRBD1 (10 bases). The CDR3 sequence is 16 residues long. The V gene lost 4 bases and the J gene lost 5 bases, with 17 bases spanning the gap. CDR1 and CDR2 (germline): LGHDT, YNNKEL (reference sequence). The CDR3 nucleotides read TGTGCCAGCAGCCCTAGCGGGACAGGGGTAACCGGGGAGCTGTTTTTT. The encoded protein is CASSPSGTGVTGELFF.

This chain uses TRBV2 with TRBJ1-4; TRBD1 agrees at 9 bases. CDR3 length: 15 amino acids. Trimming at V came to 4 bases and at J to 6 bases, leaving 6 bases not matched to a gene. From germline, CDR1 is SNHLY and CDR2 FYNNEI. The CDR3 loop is CASSAPGQGYEKLFF. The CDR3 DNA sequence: TGTGCCAGCAGTGCGCCGGGACAGGGTTATGAAAAACTGTTTTTT.